The clone carrying this T cell receptor (beta chain) has a handful of counts. The CDR3 covers 15 residues. Trimming pared 4 bases from V and 8 bases from J, leaving 17 bases between. The germline CDR1 and CDR2 sequences are SEHNR and FQNEAQ (reference sequence). The sample belongs to a study of cytomegalovirus exposure and HLA in healthy donors. The PCR used 60 Vbeta and 13 Jbeta primers. The repertoire was sequenced with immunoSEQ multiplex PCR; TCRdb's copy has only in-frame clones and lacks some. The sample includes about 95,000 clones, approximately 77% of them seen just once. The receptor was isolated from a woman aged 40 to 50 in good health and CMV-seronegative. V and J are TRBV7-9 and TRBJ1-4; no definite D call. Sequencing input: PBMCs. The CDR3 DNA follows: TGTGCCAGCAGCTCAGGACTCAAAGGTAGCGAAAAACTGTTTTTT. Translating it yields CASSSGLKGSEKLFF.